These 29 T cell receptor beta chains were sequenced from one sample in a study of T cells in narcolepsy. TCRdb's table, derived via immunoSEQ multiplex PCR, lists solely in-frame clones and lacks some. The sample yields tens of thousands of clones, around 81% seen once. Sequences were obtained from CD45RA- memory CD4+ T cells from PBMCs. The receptors derive from a human donor with narcolepsy.

The chain couples TRBV12-5 to TRBJ1-5, with TRBD1 matching 10 bases. The CDR3 is 16 residues long. Germline lookup yields CDR1 LGHNT and CDR2 FRNRAP. Trimming at V came to 1 base and at J to 4 bases, leaving 4 bases not matched to a gene. The CDR3 coding sequence is TGTGCTAGTGGTTTGGGACAGGGGGCCGGTAATCAGCCCCAGCATTTT. It translates to CASGLGQGAGNQPQHF.

The gene calls are TRBV18 and TRBJ1-2; 7 nucleotides match TRBD1. The length of the CDR3 is 14 residues. Germline CDR1 KGHSH, CDR2 LQKENI. V shed 3 bases and J 8 bases; nucleotides not matched to a gene: 9. The CDR3 DNA reads TGTGCCAGCTCACCCTCGACAGGGTACGGCGGCTACACCTTC. Its protein is CASSPSTGYGGYTF.

V is TRBV7-9 and J is TRBJ1-6; 8 bases align to TRBD1. The CDR3 consists of 16 residues. CDR1 is SEHNR, CDR2 FQNEAQ, per germline (reference sequence). The junction had 6 bases not matched to a gene; V was cut back by 1 base and J by 7 bases. The CDR3 loop reads CASSLEPTGVNSPLHF. The CDR3 DNA follows: TGTGCCAGCAGCTTAGAACCGACAGGGGTAAATTCACCCCTCCACTTT.

The chain employs TRBV7-6 and TRBJ2-3, with 9 bases matching TRBD2. There are 17 residues in the CDR3. The V gene's germline CDR1 is SGHVS and CDR2 FNYEAQ. The V and J ends lost 5 bases and 0 bases, in that order; junction bases with no gene match: 9. CDR3 sequence reads: CASSASGGGGSTDTQYF. CDR3 sequence (DNA): TGTGCCAGCAGCGCTTCAGGCGGGGGGGGAAGCACAGATACGCAGTATTTT.

The chain links TRBV5-8 to TRBJ1-1, with 8 bases matching TRBD1. Germline V gene data show CDR1 as SGHTS and CDR2 as YDEGEE. V shed 5 bases and J 3 bases; nucleotides not matched to a gene: 6. The CDR3 contains 14 residues. DNA for the CDR3: TGTGCCAGCAGACCAGGGGGCAAGTACACTGAAGCTTTCTTT. Translated: CASRPGGKYTEAFF.

Relative to its sample, this clone is medium-sized (0.01 to 0.1%). V is TRBV30 and J is TRBJ1-2; D may be TRBD1 (6 bases). Germline CDR1 reads GTSNPN; CDR2 reads SVGIG (reference sequence). The CDR3 spans 15 residues. V lost 1 base and J 2 bases, leaving 14 bases between the germline ends. The CDR3 protein is CAWSGRWGGNYGYTF. The CDR3 DNA reads as TGTGCCTGGAGTGGCCGTTGGGGGGGCAACTATGGCTACACCTTC. Using reference TRBV30 and TRBJ1-2 for the parts outside the CDR3, the full variable domain is SQTIHQWPATLVQPVGSPLSLECTVEGTSNPNLYWYRQAAGRGLQLLFYSVGIGQISSEVPQNLSASRPQDRQFILSSKKLLLSDSGFYLCAWSGRWGGNYGYTFGSGTRLTVV.

The chain joins TRBV6-6 to TRBJ1-6, with D possibly matching TRBD1 (5 bases). The germline CDR1 and CDR2 sequences are MNHNY and SVGAGI (reference sequence). There are 13 residues in the CDR3. V was pared by 7 bases and J by 8 bases, with 12 bases between. The CDR3, as DNA: TGTGCCAGCACGCCGGGGGGATATTCACCCCTCCACTTT. It is translated as CASTPGGYSPLHF.

V gene TRBV9 combines with J gene TRBJ2-2; D may be TRBD1 (6 bases). This CDR3 comprises 16 residues. Per the germline V gene, CDR1 is SGDLS and CDR2 is YYNGEE. Trimming stripped 6 bases from V and 2 bases from J, with 17 bases between. CDR3 DNA sequence: TGTGCCAGCACCGAAACAGGGTTTGATAACACCGGGGAGCTGTTTTTT. Amino acids: CASTETGFDNTGELFF.

The chain joins TRBV15 to TRBJ2-7; D uncertain. The CDR3 is made up of 13 amino acids. Germline CDR1 is LNHNV and CDR2 is YYDKDF (reference sequence). Trimming shortened V by 1 base and J by 2 bases, and 6 bases separated the two germline ends. The CDR3 DNA reads TGTGCCACCAGCAGAGGCAGAACCTACGAGCAGTACTTC. Translating gives CATSRGRTYEQYF.

This sequence joins TRBV2 and TRBJ2-7, with a possible D match to TRBD2 (6 bases). CDR1 SNHLY and CDR2 FYNNEI come from the germline V gene. This CDR3 spans 12 amino acids. Deletions cut 7 bases from V and 2 bases from J, with 9 bases between. CDR3 sequence (DNA): TGTGCCAGCATGCGGGGACCCTACGAGCAGTACTTC. Protein: CASMRGPYEQYF.

This chain links TRBV6-1 with TRBJ2-6; tentatively, D is TRBD2 (5 bases). Germline V CDR1 and CDR2: MNHNS, SASEGT. The CDR3 is 15 residues long. The V and J ends lost 7 bases and 4 bases respectively, with 14 bases between them. In nucleotides, the CDR3 is TGTGCCAGCAAAAGCCCGGGCGGGGGGGCCAACGTCCTGACTTTC. Its translation: CASKSPGGGANVLTF.

This clone was seen a single time. The chain recombines TRBV27 with TRBJ1-1; D is uncertain. Trimming removed 3 bases from V and 5 bases from J, with 13 bases in between. Germline V lookup: CDR1 MNHEY, CDR2 SMNVEV (reference sequence). The CDR3 extends over 14 amino acids. The CDR3 sequence is CASSLVSQVTEAFF. The CDR3 coding sequence is TGTGCCAGCAGTTTGGTATCCCAAGTGACTGAAGCTTTCTTT.

This clone was found a few times. This sequence joins TRBV9 and TRBJ2-7; 11 bases agree with TRBD1. The germline CDR1 and CDR2 sequences are SGDLS and YYNGEE. This CDR3 spans 15 amino acids. The trim removed 2 bases at V and 4 bases at J, leaving 5 bases unmatched. The CDR3, as DNA: TGTGCCAGCAGCGTTCGGGACAGGGGGTTTTACGAGCAGTACTTC. As protein: CASSVRDRGFYEQYF.

The gene calls are TRBV5-8 and TRBJ2-1; a possible D gene is TRBD2 (6 bases). Germline CDR1 is SGHTS and CDR2 is YDEGEE. V was clipped by 3 bases and J by 2 bases, with 15 bases between them. The CDR3 sequence is 16 residues long. The CDR3 region is CASSSNRDFTYNEQFF. CDR3 coding DNA: TGTGCCAGCAGCTCAAACCGGGACTTTACCTACAATGAGCAGTTCTTC.

The chain combines TRBV25-1 with TRBJ1-2; D gene uncertain. The V gene's germline CDR1 is MGHDK and CDR2 SYGVNS. This CDR3 comprises 11 residues. V lost 3 bases to trimming and J lost 7 bases, with 6 bases between them. Written as DNA, the CDR3 is TGTGCCAGCAGTGAGTCTGGTGGCTACACCTTC. Its protein product is CASSESGGYTF.

The chain couples TRBV30 to TRBJ2-5, with D uncertain. The CDR3 contains 14 residues. The germline gives CDR1 GTSNPN, CDR2 SVGIG (reference sequence). Trimming left V 3 bases short and J 5 bases short, with 16 bases between. CDR3 loop: CAWRDVTRRETQYF. The CDR3 coding sequence is TGTGCCTGGAGGGACGTTACACGGCGGGAGACCCAGTACTTC.

V is TRBV30 and J is TRBJ2-1; a possible D gene is TRBD2 (7 bases). The CDR3 is 15 amino acids. Germline CDR1 and CDR2: GTSNPN and SVGIG (reference sequence). CDR3 sequence (DNA): TGTGCTAGGAACGGGGGGCTCGGCTCCTACAATGAGCAGTTCTTC. This encodes CARNGGLGSYNEQFF.

The chain is built from TRBV4-3 and TRBJ2-7; 7 bases line up with TRBD1. J was trimmed by 1 base and V by 4 bases; bases with no gene match: 10. Looked up from germline, CDR1 is LGHNA and CDR2 is YSLEER. This CDR3 has 16 amino acids. The CDR3 coding sequence is TGCGCCAGCAGCCCAGAGAGAGTGACAGGGTCCTACGAGCAGTACTTC. This translates into CASSPERVTGSYEQYF.

This clone has only a few counts. The V and J genes are TRBV7-9 and TRBJ1-1; D gene ambiguous. The CDR3 runs to 13 residues. V was cut by 5 bases and J by 2 bases, with 9 bases left in between. Looked up from germline, CDR1 is SEHNR and CDR2 is FQNEAQ (reference sequence). CDR3 loop: CASSVTQNTEAFF. In DNA form, the CDR3 reads TGTGCCAGCAGCGTAACACAAAACACTGAAGCTTTCTTT.

The rearrangement joins TRBV7-3 to TRBJ2-1; D remains ambiguous. CDR3 length: 13 amino acids. The germline V gene has CDR1 SGHTA and CDR2 FQGTGA. V shed 3 bases and J shed 10 bases, with 13 bases lying between them. In DNA form, the CDR3 reads TGTGCCAGCAGCTTCCACGGAGCATCCGAGCAGTTCTTC. Protein: CASSFHGASEQFF.

Details on this clone: Other nucleotide sequences from this sample produce the same CDR3. This rearrangement joins TRBV5-1 to TRBJ2-7, with unresolved D. Germline CDR1 is SGHRS and CDR2 is YFSETQ. The ends were cut back, 4 bases at V and 0 bases at J, with 5 bases in the middle. This CDR3 is 12 amino acids long. CDR3 DNA sequence: TGCGCCAGCAGCAGGGACTCCTACGAGCAGTACTTC. Protein sequence: CASSRDSYEQYF.

This clone was recorded once. The V call is TRBV5-1, the J call TRBJ1-2; D gene uncertain. Germline V lookup: CDR1 SGHRS, CDR2 YFSETQ. Trimming removed 3 bases from V and 2 bases from J, with 8 bases in between. The CDR3 spans 13 residues. The CDR3 DNA is TGCGCCAGCAGCTCGGGCGGAAACTATGGCTACACCTTC. Protein sequence: CASSSGGNYGYTF.

J is TRBJ2-2 and V is TRBV5-1; 7 positions agree with TRBD2. Trimming took 7 bases from V and 7 from J; bases not matched to a gene: 13. The germline gives CDR1 SGHRS, CDR2 YFSETQ. The CDR3 length is 15 residues. The CDR3 is CASARERGRGGELFF. In DNA, the CDR3 is TGCGCCAGCGCTAGAGAGCGGGGAAGAGGCGGGGAGCTGTTTTTT.

The rearrangement uses TRBV7-2 and TRBJ2-4, with D hard to call. This CDR3 is 12 amino acids long. Trimming removed 4 bases from V and 4 bases from J, with 5 bases in between. Per the germline V gene, CDR1 is SGHTA and CDR2 is FQGNSA. As DNA, the CDR3 is TGTGCCAGCAGCTCCCTAAAAAACATTCAGTACTTC. It yields the protein CASSSLKNIQYF.

The chain is built from TRBV6-1 and TRBJ1-6; D possibly corresponds to TRBD1 (6 bases). Germline V gives CDR1 MNHNS, CDR2 SASEGT. Trimming removed 5 bases at V and 7 bases at J, with 12 bases between. This CDR3 comprises 14 residues. Here the CDR3 DNA reads TGTGCCAGCAGTAGGGGGTTGCGGAATTCACCCCTCCACTTT. This sequence encodes CASSRGLRNSPLHF.

In the case of this clone: The junction shows a germline mismatch at one end, possibly a read error. The rearrangement uses TRBV27 and TRBJ2-3, with 14 bases fitting TRBD2. Looked up from germline, CDR1 is MNHEY and CDR2 is SMNVEV (reference sequence). The CDR3 runs 17 residues. The CDR3 DNA follows: TGTGCCGGCAGTTTATCGACTAGCGGGGGGGCCACAGATACGCAGTATTTT. Protein product: CAGSLSTSGGATDTQYF.

The chain combines TRBV7-2 with TRBJ1-2; weak D call: TRBD1 (6 bases). The CDR3 runs to 16 residues. Between the trimmed V and J ends, which lost 4 bases and 0 bases, there was a span of 15 bases. CDR1 and CDR2 (germline): SGHTA, FQGNSA. The CDR3 sequence: CASSWHRETANYGYTF. DNA of the CDR3: TGTGCCAGCAGCTGGCACAGGGAAACGGCTAACTATGGCTACACCTTC.

The gene calls are TRBV9 and TRBJ2-2; the D call may be TRBD1 or TRBD2 (6 bases each). Germline V lookup: CDR1 SGDLS, CDR2 YYNGEE. CDR3 size: 17 residues. The V end was cut by 3 bases, the J end by 4 bases, with 19 bases between. In nucleotides, the CDR3 is TGTGCCAGCAGCGCCCCCCGGGGGCACGGGAGCACCGGGGAGCTGTTTTTT. Translating gives CASSAPRGHGSTGELFF.

The chain couples TRBV12-5 to TRBJ1-5, with 7 bases lining up with TRBD1. V lost 9 bases to trimming and J lost 3 bases; unmatched junction nucleotides: 8. The CDR3 spans 14 residues. From germline, CDR1 is LGHNT and CDR2 FRNRAP. The CDR3 loop is CASLGQDFNQPQHF. The CDR3 coding sequence is TGTGCTAGCCTTGGACAGGATTTCAATCAGCCCCAGCATTTT.